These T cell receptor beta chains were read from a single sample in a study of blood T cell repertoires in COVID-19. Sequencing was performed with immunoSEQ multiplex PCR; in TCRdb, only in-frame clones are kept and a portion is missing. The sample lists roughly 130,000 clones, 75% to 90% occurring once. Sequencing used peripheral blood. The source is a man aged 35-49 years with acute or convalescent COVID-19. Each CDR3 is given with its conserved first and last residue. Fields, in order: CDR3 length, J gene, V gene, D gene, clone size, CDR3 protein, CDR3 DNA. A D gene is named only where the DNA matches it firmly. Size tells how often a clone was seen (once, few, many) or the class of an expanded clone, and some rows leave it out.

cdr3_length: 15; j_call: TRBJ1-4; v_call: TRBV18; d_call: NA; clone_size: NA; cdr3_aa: CASSNLKEQNEKLFF; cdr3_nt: TGTGCCAGCTCAAACCTCAAAGAACAGAATGAAAAACTGTTTTTT
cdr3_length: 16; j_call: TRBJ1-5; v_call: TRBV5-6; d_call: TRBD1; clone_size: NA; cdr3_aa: CASSLVGGTGNQPQHF; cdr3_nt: TGTGCCAGCAGCTTGGTGGGCGGGACAGGGAATCAGCCCCAGCATTTT
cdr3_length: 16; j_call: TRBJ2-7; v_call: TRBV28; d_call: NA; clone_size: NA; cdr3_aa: CASSLRMTGLSYEQYF; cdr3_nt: TGTGCCAGCAGTCTCCGGATGACAGGACTCTCCTACGAGCAGTACTTC
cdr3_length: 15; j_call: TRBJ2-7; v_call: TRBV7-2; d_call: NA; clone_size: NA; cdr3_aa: CASSPSPLGAGEQYF; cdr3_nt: TGTGCCAGCAGCCCCAGTCCTCTAGGGGCCGGGGAGCAGTACTTC
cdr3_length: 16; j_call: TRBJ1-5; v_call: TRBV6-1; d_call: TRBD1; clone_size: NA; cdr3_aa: CASSGHRDRGTQPQHF; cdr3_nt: TGTGCCAGCAGTGGTCACCGGGACAGGGGGACTCAGCCCCAGCATTTT
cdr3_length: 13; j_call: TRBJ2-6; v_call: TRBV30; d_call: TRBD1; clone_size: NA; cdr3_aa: CAWDRAGANVLTF; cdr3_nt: TGTGCCTGGGACAGGGCTGGGGCCAACGTCCTGACTTTC
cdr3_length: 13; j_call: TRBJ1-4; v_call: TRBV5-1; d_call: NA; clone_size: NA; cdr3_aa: CASSFGGGEKLFF; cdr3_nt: TGCGCCAGCAGCTTCGGGGGTGGGGAAAAACTGTTTTTT
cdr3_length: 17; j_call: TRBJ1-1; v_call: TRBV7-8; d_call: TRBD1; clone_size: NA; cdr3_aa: CASSLTYGTGAGTEAFF; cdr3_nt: TGTGCCAGCAGCCTCACCTATGGGACAGGGGCGGGGACTGAAGCTTTCTTT
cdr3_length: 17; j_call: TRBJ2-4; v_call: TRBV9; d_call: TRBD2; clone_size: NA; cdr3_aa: CASSVDPLAGVKNIQYF; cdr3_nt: TGTGCCAGCAGCGTAGATCCCCTAGCGGGGGTAAAAAACATTCAGTACTTC
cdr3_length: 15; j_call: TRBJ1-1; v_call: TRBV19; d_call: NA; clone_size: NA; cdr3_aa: CASSIVEGANTEAFF; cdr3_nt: TGTGCCAGTAGTATAGTCGAGGGAGCGAACACTGAAGCTTTCTTT
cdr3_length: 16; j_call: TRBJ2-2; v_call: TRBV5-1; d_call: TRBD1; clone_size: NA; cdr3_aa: CASSLEGQGDTGELFF; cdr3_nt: TGCGCCAGCAGCTTGGAAGGACAGGGCGACACCGGGGAGCTGTTTTTT
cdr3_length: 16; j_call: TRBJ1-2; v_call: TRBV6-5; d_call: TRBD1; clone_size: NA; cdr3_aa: CASSYSGTGAGYGYTF; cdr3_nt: TGTGCCAGCAGTTACTCCGGGACAGGGGCAGGCTATGGCTACACCTTC
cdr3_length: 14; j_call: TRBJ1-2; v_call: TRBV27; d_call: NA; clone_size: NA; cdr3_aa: CASSLSPFFDGYTF; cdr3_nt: TGTGCCAGCAGTTTATCCCCCTTTTTCGATGGCTACACCTTC
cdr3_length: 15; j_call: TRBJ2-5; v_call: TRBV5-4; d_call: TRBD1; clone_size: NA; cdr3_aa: CASSLEGAGRETQYF; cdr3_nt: TGTGCCAGCAGCTTGGAGGGGGCAGGCAGGGAGACCCAGTACTTC
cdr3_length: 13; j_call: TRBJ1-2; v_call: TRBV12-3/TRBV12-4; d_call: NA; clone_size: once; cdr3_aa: CASTGPGREGYTF; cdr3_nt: TGTGCCAGTACAGGGCCCGGGAGGGAAGGCTACACCTTC
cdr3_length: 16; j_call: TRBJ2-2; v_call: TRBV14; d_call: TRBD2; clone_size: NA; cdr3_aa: CASSRTSGGDTGELFF; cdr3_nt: TGTGCCAGCAGTCGCACTAGCGGGGGGGACACCGGGGAGCTGTTTTTT
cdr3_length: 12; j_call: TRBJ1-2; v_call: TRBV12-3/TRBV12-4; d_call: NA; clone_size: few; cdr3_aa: CASSYPNYGYTF; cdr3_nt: TGTGCCAGCAGTTATCCAAACTATGGCTACACCTTC
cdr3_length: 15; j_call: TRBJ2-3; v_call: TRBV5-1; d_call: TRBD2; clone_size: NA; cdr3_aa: CASSPASGGANTQYF; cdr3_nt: TGCGCCAGCAGCCCGGCCAGCGGGGGGGCAAATACGCAGTATTTT
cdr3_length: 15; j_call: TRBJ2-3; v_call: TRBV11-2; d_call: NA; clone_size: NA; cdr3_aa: CASSQMQGIPDTQYF; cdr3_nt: TGTGCCAGCAGCCAAATGCAGGGGATACCAGATACGCAGTATTTT
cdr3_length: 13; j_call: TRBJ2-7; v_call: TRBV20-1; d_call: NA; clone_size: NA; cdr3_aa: CSASGGRLSEQYF; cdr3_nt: TGCAGTGCTAGTGGGGGGAGGCTGAGCGAGCAGTACTTC
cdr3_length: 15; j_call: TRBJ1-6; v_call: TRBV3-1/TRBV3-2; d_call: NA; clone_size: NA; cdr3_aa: CASSQVGRYNSPLHF; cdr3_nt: TGTGCCAGCAGCCAAGTTGGGCGATATAATTCACCCCTCCACTTT
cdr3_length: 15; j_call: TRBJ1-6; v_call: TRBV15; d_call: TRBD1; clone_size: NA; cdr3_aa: CATSSSTGANSPLHF; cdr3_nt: TGTGCCACCAGCAGCTCAACAGGGGCGAATTCACCCCTCCACTTT
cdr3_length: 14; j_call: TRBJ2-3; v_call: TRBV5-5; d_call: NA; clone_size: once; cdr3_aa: CASSPGQDTDTQYF; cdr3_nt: TGTGCCAGCAGCCCCGGACAAGACACAGATACGCAGTATTTT
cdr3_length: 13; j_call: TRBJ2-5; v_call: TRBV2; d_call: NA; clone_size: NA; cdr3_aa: CASSEAGGETQYF; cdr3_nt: TGTGCCAGCAGTGAAGCAGGGGGAGAGACCCAGTACTTC
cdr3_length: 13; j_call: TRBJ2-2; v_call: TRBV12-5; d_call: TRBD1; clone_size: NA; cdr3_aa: CASGLGTVGELFF; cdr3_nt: TGTGCTAGTGGTCTCGGGACAGTCGGGGAGCTGTTTTTT
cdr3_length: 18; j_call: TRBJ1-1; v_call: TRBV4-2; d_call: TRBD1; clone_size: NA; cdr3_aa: CASSLLTGGFNLNTEAFF; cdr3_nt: TGTGCCAGCAGCCTTTTGACAGGGGGTTTCAACCTGAACACTGAAGCTTTCTTT
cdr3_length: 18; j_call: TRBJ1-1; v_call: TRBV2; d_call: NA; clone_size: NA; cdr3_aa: CASSEGRGSSLKNTEAFF; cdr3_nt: TGTGCCAGCAGTGAAGGGCGGGGGTCATCCCTCAAGAACACTGAAGCTTTCTTT
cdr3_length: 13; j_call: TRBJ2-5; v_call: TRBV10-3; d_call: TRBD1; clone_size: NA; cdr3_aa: CASNRGDQETQYF; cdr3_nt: TGTGCCAGCAACAGGGGGGACCAGGAGACCCAGTACTTC
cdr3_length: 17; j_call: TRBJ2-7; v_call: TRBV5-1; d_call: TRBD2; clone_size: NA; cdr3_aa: CASSLGTSGRGIYEQYF; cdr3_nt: TGCGCCAGCAGCTTGGGGACTAGCGGGAGGGGTATATACGAGCAGTACTTC
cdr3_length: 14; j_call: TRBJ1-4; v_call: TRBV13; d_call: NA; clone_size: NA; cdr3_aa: CASSLAATNEKLFF; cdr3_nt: TGTGCCAGCAGCTTAGCAGCAACTAATGAAAAACTGTTTTTT
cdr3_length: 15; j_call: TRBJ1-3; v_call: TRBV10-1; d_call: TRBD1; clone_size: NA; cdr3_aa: CASSDQTGPGNTIYF; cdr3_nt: TGCGCCAGCAGTGACCAGACAGGGCCCGGAAACACCATATATTTT
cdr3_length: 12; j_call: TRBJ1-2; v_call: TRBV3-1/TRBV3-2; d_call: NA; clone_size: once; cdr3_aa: CASSPGNYGYTF; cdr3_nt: TGTGCCAGCAGCCCCGGGAACTATGGCTACACCTTC
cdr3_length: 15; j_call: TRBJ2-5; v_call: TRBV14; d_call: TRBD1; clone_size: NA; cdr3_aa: CASSQDLTGAETQYF; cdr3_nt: TGTGCCAGCAGCCAAGATTTAACAGGGGCAGAGACCCAGTACTTC
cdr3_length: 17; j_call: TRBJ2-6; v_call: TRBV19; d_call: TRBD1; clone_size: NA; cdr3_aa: CASSRQGFSSGANVLTF; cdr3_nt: TGTGCCAGTAGTCGACAGGGATTTAGCTCTGGGGCCAACGTCCTGACTTTC
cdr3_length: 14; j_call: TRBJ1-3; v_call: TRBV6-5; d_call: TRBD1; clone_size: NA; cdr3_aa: CASSLTGGDKTIYF; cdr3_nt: TGTGCCAGCAGTCTAACAGGGGGCGATAAGACCATATATTTT
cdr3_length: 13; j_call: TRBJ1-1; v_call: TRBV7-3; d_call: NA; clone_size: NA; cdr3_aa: CASSPNPPAEAFF; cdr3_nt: TGTGCCAGCAGCCCCAATCCCCCAGCTGAAGCTTTCTTT
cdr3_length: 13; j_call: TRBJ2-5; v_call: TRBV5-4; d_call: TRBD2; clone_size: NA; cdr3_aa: CASSFSGQETQYF; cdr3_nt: TGTGCCAGCAGCTTTAGCGGGCAAGAGACCCAGTACTTC
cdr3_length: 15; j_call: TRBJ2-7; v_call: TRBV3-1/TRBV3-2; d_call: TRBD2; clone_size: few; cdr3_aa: CASSQDSSGVYEQYF; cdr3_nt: TGTGCCAGCAGCCAAGATTCGAGCGGGGTCTACGAGCAGTACTTC
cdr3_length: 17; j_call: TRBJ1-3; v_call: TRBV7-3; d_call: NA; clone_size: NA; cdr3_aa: CASSLTGGANLGNTIYF; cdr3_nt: TGTGCCAGCAGCTTAACCGGGGGGGCTAATCTAGGAAACACCATATATTTT
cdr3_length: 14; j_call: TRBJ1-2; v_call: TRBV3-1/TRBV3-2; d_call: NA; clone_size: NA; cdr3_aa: CASSQDERDYGYTF; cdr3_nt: TGTGCCAGCAGCCAAGATGAGAGGGACTATGGCTACACCTTC
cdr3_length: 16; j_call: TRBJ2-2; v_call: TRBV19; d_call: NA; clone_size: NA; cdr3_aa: CASSIPTGTNTGELFF; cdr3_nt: TGTGCCAGTAGTATCCCGACAGGCACGAACACCGGGGAGCTGTTTTTT
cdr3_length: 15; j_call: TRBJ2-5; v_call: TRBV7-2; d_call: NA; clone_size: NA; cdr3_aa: CASSQSGHPQETQYF; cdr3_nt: TGTGCCAGCAGCCAGTCGGGACATCCACAAGAGACCCAGTACTTC
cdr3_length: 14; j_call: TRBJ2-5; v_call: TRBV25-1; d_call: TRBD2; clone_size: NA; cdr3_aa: CASSEASGKETQYF; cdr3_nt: TGTGCCAGCAGTGAGGCTAGCGGAAAAGAGACCCAGTACTTC
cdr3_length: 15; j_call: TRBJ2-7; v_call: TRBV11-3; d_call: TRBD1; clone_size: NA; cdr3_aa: CASRPRQGFSYEQYF; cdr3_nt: TGTGCCAGCAGGCCACGACAGGGCTTCTCCTACGAGCAGTACTTC
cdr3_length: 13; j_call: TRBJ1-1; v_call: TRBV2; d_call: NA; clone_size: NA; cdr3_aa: CASSLTGNTEAFF; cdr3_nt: TGTGCCAGCAGTTTGACAGGGAACACTGAAGCTTTCTTT
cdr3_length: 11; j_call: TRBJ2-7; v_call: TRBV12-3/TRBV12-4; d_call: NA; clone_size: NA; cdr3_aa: CASRRDYEQYF; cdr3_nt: TGTGCCAGCAGGAGAGATTACGAGCAGTACTTC
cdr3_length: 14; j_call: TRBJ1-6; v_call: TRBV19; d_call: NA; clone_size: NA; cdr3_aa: CASKADAYNSPLHF; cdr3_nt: TGTGCCAGTAAAGCGGACGCTTATAATTCACCCCTCCACTTT
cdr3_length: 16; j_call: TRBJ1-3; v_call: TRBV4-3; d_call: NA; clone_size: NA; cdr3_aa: CASSQEPGVSGNTIYF; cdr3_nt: TGCGCCAGCAGCCAAGAACCGGGGGTCTCTGGAAACACCATATATTTT
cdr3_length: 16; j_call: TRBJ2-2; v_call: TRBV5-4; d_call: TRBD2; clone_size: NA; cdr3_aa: CASSSGLAGGTGELFF; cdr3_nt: TGTGCCAGCAGCTCGGGACTAGCGGGAGGGACCGGGGAGCTGTTTTTT